This TCR beta chain was documented in a study of blood T cell repertoires in COVID-19. At the level of the study: Collection of acute and convalescent COVID-19 samples took place in the United States, Italy and Spain.

This clone was seen just once. CDR1 SGHNT and CDR2 YYREEE come from the germline V gene (reference sequence). The CDR3 contains 15 residues. Trimming stripped 3 bases from V and 5 bases from J, with 14 bases between. Sequencing was performed with immunoSEQ multiplex PCR; in TCRdb, only in-frame clones are kept and a portion is missing. The sample records just under 60,000 clones, approximately 86% being singletons. Sequenced sample: peripheral blood. This chain links TRBV5-4 with TRBJ2-2; D might be TRBD2 (6 bases). The receptor comes from a human donor with active COVID-19. The donor label of this sample is uncertain. The CDR3 DNA is TGTGCCAGCAGCTCTCCGACTAGGGCGACCGGGGAGCTGTTTTTT. Translation gives CASSSPTRATGELFF.